This T cell receptor beta chain derives from a study of blood T cell repertoires in COVID-19. Study details: Whether acute or convalescent, the COVID-19 samples came from the United States, Italy and Spain. PBMCs, B-cell-depleted T cells, or T cells provided the cDNA or gDNA that made up the material.

The authors' processing: The assay estimated nucleated cells by amplifying reference gene primers. Generated by immunoSEQ multiplex PCR, the TCRdb table keeps only in-frame clones and is missing some. The DNA gave D and trimming, while V, J and clone size come from that table. The table shows roughly 200,000 clones, with 87% occurring only once. The CDR3 covers 16 residues. CDR1 MNHEY and CDR2 SVGAGI come from the germline V gene. V was shortened by 0 bases and J by 0 bases, with 12 bases between the two germline ends. This clone occurred a few times. V is TRBV6-5 and J is TRBJ2-7; a possible D gene is TRBD1 (5 bases). This receptor was identified in a man in his 60s who had recovered from COVID-19. What was sequenced was peripheral blood. The CDR3 loop is CASSYSKGFSSYEQYF. CDR3 nucleotide sequence: TGTGCCAGCAGTTACTCGAAGGGGTTTAGCTCCTACGAGCAGTACTTC.